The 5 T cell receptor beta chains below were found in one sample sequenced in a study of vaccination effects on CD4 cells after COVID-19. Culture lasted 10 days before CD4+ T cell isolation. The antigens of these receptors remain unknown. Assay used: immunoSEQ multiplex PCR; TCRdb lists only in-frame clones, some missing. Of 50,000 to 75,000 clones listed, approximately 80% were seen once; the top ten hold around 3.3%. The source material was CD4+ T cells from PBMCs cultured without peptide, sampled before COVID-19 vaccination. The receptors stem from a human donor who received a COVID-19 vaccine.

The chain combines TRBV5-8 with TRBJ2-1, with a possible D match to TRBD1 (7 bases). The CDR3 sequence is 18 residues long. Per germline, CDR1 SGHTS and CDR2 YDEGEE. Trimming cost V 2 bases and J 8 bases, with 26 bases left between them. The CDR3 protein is CASSFLWPGQGGRDEQFF. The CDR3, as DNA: TGTGCCAGCAGCTTTCTGTGGCCCGGTCAGGGGGGTAGAGATGAGCAGTTCTTC.

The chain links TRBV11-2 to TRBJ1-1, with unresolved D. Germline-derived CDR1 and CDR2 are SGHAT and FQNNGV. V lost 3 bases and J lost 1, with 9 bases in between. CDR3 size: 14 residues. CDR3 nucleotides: TGTGCCAGCAGCTTTTTACCAGGGAACACTGAAGCTTTCTTT. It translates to CASSFLPGNTEAFF.

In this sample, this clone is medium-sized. As DNA, the CDR3 is TGCGCCAGCAGCAAGAGGATCCCCGAGGGGCCAAGTAATGAAAAACTGTTTTTT. Protein sequence: CASSKRIPEGPSNEKLFF. This rearrangement joins TRBV4-1 to TRBJ1-4; D is perhaps TRBD1 (5 bases). CDR1 MGHRA and CDR2 YSYEKL come from the germline V gene. The ends were cut back, 5 bases at V and 4 bases at J, with 23 bases in the middle. This CDR3 is built from 18 residues.

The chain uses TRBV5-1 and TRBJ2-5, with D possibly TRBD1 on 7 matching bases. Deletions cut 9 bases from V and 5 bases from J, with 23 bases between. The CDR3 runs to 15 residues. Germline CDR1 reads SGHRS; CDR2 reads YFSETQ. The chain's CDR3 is CATRGGRDGSETQYF. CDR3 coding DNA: TGCGCCACCAGAGGGGGCAGGGACGGGAGTGAGACCCAGTACTTC. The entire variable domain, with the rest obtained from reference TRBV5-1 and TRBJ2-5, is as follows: KAGVTQTPRYLIKTRGQQVTLSCSPISGHRSVSWYQQTPGQGLQFLFEYFSETQRNKGNFPGRFSGRQFSNSRSEMNVSTLELGDSALYLCATRGGRDGSETQYFGPGTRLLVL.

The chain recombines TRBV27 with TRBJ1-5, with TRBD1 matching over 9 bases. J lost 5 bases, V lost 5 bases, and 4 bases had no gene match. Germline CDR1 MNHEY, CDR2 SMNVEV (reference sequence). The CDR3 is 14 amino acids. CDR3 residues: CASSPDRGDQPQHF. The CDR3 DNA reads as TGTGCCAGCAGTCCAGACAGGGGGGATCAGCCCCAGCATTTT.